This T cell receptor (beta chain) came from a study of blood T cell repertoires in COVID-19. Original handling: Cell counts per sample came from amplifying reference gene primers. This table comes from immunoSEQ multiplex PCR, and its TCRdb copy is limited to in-frame clones, with some not included. V, J and clone size were drawn from that table, and D and trimming were deduced from the DNA. The sample yields tens of thousands of clones, 80% to 90% seen once. The CDR3 has 16 residues. The ends lost 2 bases at V and 7 bases at J; junction bases unmatched: 11. Germline CDR1 and CDR2: SGHAT and FQNNGV. This TCR came from a human donor in a cohort sampled during active COVID-19. The donor label of this sample is uncertain. The chain links TRBV11-2 to TRBJ1-2; 9 nucleotides line up with TRBD1. What was sequenced was peripheral blood. The CDR3, as DNA: TGTGCCAGCAGCTTATCCCTCGACAGGGGGGGAGGTGGCTACACCTTC. This sequence encodes CASSLSLDRGGGGYTF.